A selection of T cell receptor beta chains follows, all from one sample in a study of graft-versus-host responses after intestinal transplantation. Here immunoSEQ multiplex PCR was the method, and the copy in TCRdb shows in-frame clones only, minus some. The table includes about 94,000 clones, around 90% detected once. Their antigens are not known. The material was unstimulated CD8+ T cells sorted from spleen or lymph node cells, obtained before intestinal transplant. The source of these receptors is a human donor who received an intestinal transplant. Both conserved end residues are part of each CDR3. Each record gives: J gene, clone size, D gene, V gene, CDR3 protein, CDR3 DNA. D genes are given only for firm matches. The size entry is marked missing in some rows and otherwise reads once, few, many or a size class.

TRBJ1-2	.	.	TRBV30	CAWRWDGLPSGYTF	TGTGCCTGGAGATGGGACGGACTACCTAGTGGCTACACCTTC
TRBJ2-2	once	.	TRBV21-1	CASSKTGGQGVYTGELFF	TGTGCCAGCAGCAAAACAGGGGGACAGGGGGTGTACACCGGGGAGCTGTTTTTT
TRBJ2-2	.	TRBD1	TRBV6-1	CASTVRTGNTGELFF	TGTGCCAGCACCGTTAGGACAGGGAACACCGGGGAGCTGTTTTTT
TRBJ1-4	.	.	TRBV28	CASTRTSWIEKLFF	TGTGCCAGCACCCGGACTTCCTGGATCGAAAAACTGTTTTTT
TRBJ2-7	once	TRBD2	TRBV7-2	CASSWTSGGSPWNEQYF	TGTGCCAGCAGCTGGACTAGCGGGGGGTCCCCCTGGAACGAGCAGTACTTC
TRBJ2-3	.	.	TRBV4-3	CASSQTTGGTDTQYF	TGCGCCAGCAGCCAAACGACGGGGGGCACAGATACGCAGTATTTT
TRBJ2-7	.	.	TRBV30	CAWSVNEDTLYEQYF	TGTGCCTGGAGTGTAAATGAGGACACACTCTACGAGCAGTACTTC
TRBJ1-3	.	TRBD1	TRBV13	CASSSDRGERNTIYF	TGTGCCAGCAGCTCGGACAGGGGAGAGAGAAACACCATATATTTT
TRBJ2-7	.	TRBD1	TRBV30	CAWSAGQGVEQYF	TGTGCCTGGAGTGCTGGACAGGGGGTTGAGCAGTACTTC
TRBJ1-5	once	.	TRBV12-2	CASRKGQGVYSNQPQHF	TGTGCAAGTCGCAAAGGACAGGGCGTATATAGCAATCAGCCCCAGCATTTT
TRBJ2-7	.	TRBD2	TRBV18	CASSPGREGYEQYF	TGTGCCAGCTCACCAGGGCGGGAGGGCTACGAGCAGTACTTC
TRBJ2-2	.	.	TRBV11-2	CASGGSAGELFF	TGTGCCAGCGGAGGGAGTGCCGGGGAGCTGTTTTTT
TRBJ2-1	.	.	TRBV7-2	CASSQGIGGPNEQFF	TGTGCCAGCAGCCAGGGGATTGGCGGGCCCAATGAGCAGTTCTTC
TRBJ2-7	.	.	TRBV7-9	CASSLFTTYEQYF	TGTGCCAGCAGCTTATTTACAACCTACGAGCAGTACTTC
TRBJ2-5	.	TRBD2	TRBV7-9	CASSSGEGRVETQYF	TGTGCCAGCAGCTCCGGGGAGGGGCGGGTAGAGACCCAGTACTTC
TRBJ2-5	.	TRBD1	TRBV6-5	CASSWGQEEETQYF	TGTGCCAGCAGCTGGGGACAGGAAGAAGAGACCCAGTACTTC